A selection of T cell receptor beta chains follows, all from one sample in a study of T cell changes during pregnancy in multiple sclerosis. Data came from immunoSEQ multiplex PCR; TCRdb stores just in-frame clones and leaves some out. Among about 44,000 clones listed, about 95% were seen once. This sample comprised peripheral blood, obtained in the second trimester of pregnancy. The receptors stem from a female donor with multiple sclerosis, enrolled in a pregnancy study. The CDR3 runs from the conserved cysteine through the conserved F or W. Fields, in order: J gene, D gene, CDR3 length, clone size, V gene, CDR3 protein, CDR3 DNA. D genes are given only for firm matches. Only part of the rows carry a size: once, few, many, or a class if the clone is expanded.

TRBJ2-1 | TRBD2 | 16 | . | TRBV5-1 | CASSRERGASYNEQFF | TGCGCCAGCAGTAGGGAGCGGGGGGCCTCCTACAATGAGCAGTTCTTC
TRBJ2-5 | . | 16 | . | TRBV7-3 | CASSLARSGAQETQYF | TGTGCCAGCAGCTTAGCGAGGTCGGGAGCCCAAGAGACCCAGTACTTC
TRBJ1-2 | . | 17 | . | TRBV25-1 | CASSEAHPAAKHYGYTF | TGTGCCAGCAGTGAAGCCCATCCGGCAGCGAAGCACTATGGCTACACCTTC
TRBJ2-6 | . | 16 | . | TRBV19 | CASSLLSPSTANVLTF | TGTGCCAGTAGTCTGCTGAGCCCCTCTACGGCCAACGTCCTGACTTTC
TRBJ2-7 | . | 13 | . | TRBV11-3 | CASSLDPRYEQYF | TGTGCCAGCAGCTTAGATCCCCGCTACGAGCAGTACTTC
TRBJ2-7 | TRBD1 | 15 | . | TRBV2 | CASSDRQGRLHEQYF | TGTGCCAGCAGTGATAGACAGGGGAGACTCCACGAGCAGTACTTC
TRBJ1-1 | . | 12 | . | TRBV12-5 | CASGLVLREAFF | TGTGCTAGTGGTTTGGTACTACGTGAAGCTTTCTTT
TRBJ1-4 | . | 13 | . | TRBV9 | CASSVGSGEKLFF | TGTGCCAGCAGCGTGGGTTCGGGAGAAAAACTGTTTTTT
TRBJ2-7 | TRBD1 | 14 | . | TRBV27 | CASSRGQATYEQYF | TGTGCCAGCAGCCGGGGACAGGCAACCTACGAGCAGTACTTC
TRBJ1-2 | . | 11 | . | TRBV30 | CAWSVTDGYTF | TGTGCCTGGAGTGTAACAGACGGCTACACCTTC
TRBJ2-1 | . | 15 | . | TRBV28 | CASSSPQPGWDRGFF | TGTGCCAGCAGTTCACCCCAGCCCGGTTGGGATAGGGGGTTCTTC
TRBJ1-5 | . | 15 | . | TRBV27 | CASSSSTGFNQPQHF | TGTGCCAGCAGTTCCTCCACAGGATTCAATCAGCCCCAGCATTTT
TRBJ1-1 | . | 13 | . | TRBV7-7 | CASSLGENTEAFF | TGTGCCAGCAGCTTGGGAGAGAACACTGAAGCTTTCTTT
TRBJ2-2 | . | 17 | . | TRBV5-1 | CASSLDSTLSKTGELFF | TGCGCCAGCAGCTTGGACAGCACCTTAAGCAAAACCGGGGAGCTGTTTTTT
TRBJ2-3 | TRBD1 | 14 | . | TRBV5-4 | CASSSTGGTDTQYF | TGTGCCAGCAGCTCGACAGGGGGCACAGATACGCAGTATTTT
TRBJ2-1 | . | 16 | . | TRBV7-2 | CASSPPGGATYNEQFF | TGTGCCAGCAGCCCCCCTGGGGGGGCGACCTACAATGAGCAGTTCTTC
TRBJ2-3 | TRBD2 | 17 | . | TRBV7-2 | CASSSYKPGLVRDTQYF | TGTGCCAGCAGCTCATACAAGCCGGGACTAGTGAGAGATACGCAGTATTTT
TRBJ1-5 | . | 14 | . | TRBV6-5 | CASRGRGVYQPQHF | TGTGCCAGCAGAGGGAGGGGGGTTTATCAGCCCCAGCATTTT
TRBJ2-5 | TRBD2 | 16 | . | TRBV7-9 | CASSLYLAGGSETQYF | TGTGCCAGCAGCTTATACCTAGCGGGAGGATCGGAGACCCAGTACTTC
TRBJ2-5 | TRBD1 | 15 | . | TRBV5-8 | CASSLPGQGLETQYF | TGTGCCAGCAGCCTGCCGGGACAGGGTCTTGAGACCCAGTACTTC
TRBJ2-2 | TRBD2 | 13 | few | TRBV7-2 | CASRSGGAGELFF | TGTGCCAGCAGATCGGGGGGAGCCGGGGAGCTGTTTTTT
TRBJ1-4 | TRBD1 | 15 | . | TRBV2 | CASSVDRGANEKLFF | TGTGCCAGCAGTGTCGACAGGGGGGCTAATGAAAAACTGTTTTTT
TRBJ2-5 | TRBD2 | 14 | . | TRBV29-1 | CSVGTSGSLETQYF | TGCAGCGTTGGGACTAGCGGTAGTCTAGAGACCCAGTACTTC
TRBJ2-3 | . | 13 | . | TRBV7-9 | CASSLGIADTQYF | TGTGCCAGCAGCTTAGGTATCGCAGATACGCAGTATTTT
TRBJ2-7 | . | 13 | . | TRBV10-2 | CASKPAFSYEQYF | TGCGCCAGCAAGCCAGCGTTCTCCTACGAGCAGTACTTC
TRBJ2-1 | . | 16 | . | TRBV7-3 | CASSLRSSSSHNEQFF | TGTGCCAGCAGCTTAAGGTCGTCTAGCAGCCACAATGAGCAGTTCTTC
TRBJ1-3 | TRBD1 | 15 | . | TRBV2 | CASSAQGAAGNTIYF | TGTGCCAGCAGCGCACAGGGGGCCGCTGGAAACACCATATATTTT
TRBJ2-2 | TRBD1 | 14 | . | TRBV29-1 | CSVLPGRGNGELFF | TGCAGCGTATTACCGGGCAGGGGGAACGGGGAGCTGTTTTTT
TRBJ2-2 | . | 15 | . | TRBV18 | CASSFSRQNTGELFF | TGTGCCAGCTCTTTCAGCCGACAGAACACCGGGGAGCTGTTTTTT
TRBJ2-1 | TRBD1 | 15 | once | TRBV5-6 | CASSQVDRALNEQFF | TGTGCCAGCAGCCAGGTGGACAGGGCTTTGAATGAGCAGTTCTTC
TRBJ1-2 | TRBD1 | 13 | . | TRBV10-3 | CAISGNRGYGYTF | TGTGCCATCAGTGGTAACAGGGGGTATGGCTACACCTTC
TRBJ2-2 | TRBD2 | 17 | . | TRBV2 | CASSEGLAGGLTGELFF | TGTGCCAGCAGTGAAGGACTAGCGGGGGGATTGACCGGGGAGCTGTTTTTT
TRBJ2-7 | TRBD1 | 15 | . | TRBV18 | CASSPPGQGPYEQYF | TGTGCCAGCTCACCACCGGGACAGGGGCCCTACGAGCAGTACTTC
TRBJ2-7 | TRBD1 | 15 | once | TRBV2 | CASDRPGTGSYEQYF | TGTGCCAGCGACCGTCCCGGGACAGGGTCCTACGAGCAGTACTTC
TRBJ1-5 | TRBD1 | 15 | . | TRBV2 | CASSEGQGSNQPQHF | TGTGCCAGCAGTGAAGGACAGGGAAGCAATCAGCCCCAGCATTTT
TRBJ2-7 | . | 13 | . | TRBV6-5 | CASSLARYYEQYF | TGTGCCAGCAGTCTAGCGCGATACTACGAGCAGTACTTC
TRBJ2-7 | . | 12 | . | TRBV6-6 | CASSSGLPEQYF | TGTGCCAGCAGTTCAGGACTACCCGAGCAGTACTTC
TRBJ1-1 | . | 16 | once | TRBV7-9 | CASSLGSGPRGTEAFF | TGTGCCAGCAGCTTAGGGTCCGGTCCCAGGGGCACTGAAGCTTTCTTT
TRBJ2-2 | TRBD2 | 19 | . | TRBV4-1 | CASSQVTGLAGVVTGELFF | TGCGCCAGCAGCCAGGTTACGGGACTAGCGGGAGTTGTCACCGGGGAGCTGTTTTTT
TRBJ2-1 | . | 14 | . | TRBV5-1 | CASSSTGSYNEQFF | TGCGCCAGCAGCTCTACAGGTTCCTACAATGAGCAGTTCTTC
TRBJ2-3 | . | 16 | . | TRBV7-3 | CASSLNAGALTDTQYF | TGTGCCAGCAGCTTAAACGCGGGGGCCCTCACAGATACGCAGTATTTT
TRBJ2-7 | TRBD1 | 14 | . | TRBV7-3 | CASSRTGYTYEQYF | TGTGCCAGCAGCCGGACAGGCTACACCTACGAGCAGTACTTC
TRBJ1-3 | . | 11 | . | TRBV2 | CATLLYNTIYF | TGTGCCACCCTCCTATACAACACCATATATTTT
TRBJ1-5 | . | 14 | . | TRBV7-8 | CASSLGGGDQPQHF | TGTGCCAGCAGCTTAGGGGGGGGTGATCAGCCCCAGCATTTT
TRBJ2-3 | TRBD2 | 17 | . | TRBV5-1 | CASSPGFLAGGTDTQYF | TGCGCCAGCAGCCCAGGATTCCTAGCGGGGGGGACAGATACGCAGTATTTT
TRBJ2-3 | . | 16 | once | TRBV6-5 | CASSYGRPSGTDTQYF | TGTGCCAGCAGTTACGGGAGGCCCTCTGGCACAGATACGCAGTATTTT
TRBJ2-1 | TRBD2 | 16 | . | TRBV7-3 | CASSFIAGGRVNEQFF | TGTGCCAGCAGCTTCATAGCGGGGGGGAGAGTGAATGAGCAGTTCTTC
TRBJ2-7 | . | 13 | . | TRBV7-9 | CASSLGGPYEQYF | TGTGCCAGCAGCCTCGGTGGGCCCTACGAGCAGTACTTC
TRBJ1-4 | TRBD1 | 15 | . | TRBV9 | CASKLTGATNEKLFF | TGTGCCAGCAAGCTAACAGGGGCAACTAATGAAAAACTGTTTTTT
TRBJ2-2 | TRBD2 | 15 | . | TRBV5-5 | CASSSVAGNTGELFF | TGTGCCAGCAGCTCGGTAGCGGGGAACACCGGGGAGCTGTTTTTT
TRBJ2-5 | . | 12 | once | TRBV10-3 | CAISGSQETQYF | TGTGCCATCAGTGGCAGCCAAGAGACCCAGTACTTC
TRBJ1-2 | . | 12 | . | TRBV27 | CASGSPGNGYTF | TGTGCCAGCGGCTCCCCGGGGAATGGCTACACCTTC
TRBJ2-1 | TRBD1 | 12 | once | TRBV2 | CAGQDSYNEQFF | TGTGCCGGACAGGACAGCTACAATGAGCAGTTCTTC
TRBJ1-6 | . | 16 | once | TRBV30 | CAWSPLTGGEHSPLHF | TGTGCCTGGAGTCCCCTGACAGGAGGAGAGCATTCACCCCTCCACTTT
TRBJ2-1 | TRBD1 | 13 | . | TRBV19 | CASGTGGGNEQFF | TGTGCCAGCGGGACAGGGGGGGGGAATGAGCAGTTCTTC
TRBJ1-1 | TRBD1 | 14 | . | TRBV14 | CASSHVQGGTEAFF | TGTGCCAGCAGCCACGTTCAGGGGGGCACTGAAGCTTTCTTT
TRBJ1-4 | . | 14 | . | TRBV4-2 | CASSQEENREKLFF | TGTGCCAGCAGCCAAGAGGAAAACAGGGAAAAACTGTTTTTT
TRBJ2-3 | TRBD2 | 19 | . | TRBV5-1 | CASSPGLAGGDISTDTQYF | TGCGCCAGCAGCCCCGGACTAGCGGGAGGTGATATAAGCACAGATACGCAGTATTTT